The T cell receptor (beta chain) described here comes from a study of blood T cell repertoires in COVID-19. Overall study: Acute-phase and convalescent COVID-19 samples originated in the United States, Italy and Spain. The cDNA or gDNA used as material had been derived from T cells, B-cell-depleted T cells, or PBMCs.

Methods used by the authors: Estimates of nucleated cell counts were drawn from the amplification of reference gene primers. Profiling relied on immunoSEQ multiplex PCR, and the TCRdb table lists in-frame clones only, not all of them. V, J and clone size derive from that table, while D and trimming were established from the DNA sequence. Of around 300,000 clones in the sample, 85% were seen once. The CDR3 covers 18 residues. Per the germline V gene, CDR1 is MNHEY and CDR2 is SMNVEV (reference sequence). Trimming took 5 bases from V and 9 from J, leaving 31 bases between them. Sequencing input: peripheral blood. The J gene is TRBJ1-2, the V gene TRBV27; weak D call: TRBD1 (5 bases). This receptor was identified in a human donor in a cohort sampled during active COVID-19. This CDR3 is CASSLGARGKQLIGSYTF. The CDR3, as DNA: TGTGCCAGCAGTCTCGGGGCCCGCGGGAAGCAGTTGATCGGTAGCTACACCTTC.